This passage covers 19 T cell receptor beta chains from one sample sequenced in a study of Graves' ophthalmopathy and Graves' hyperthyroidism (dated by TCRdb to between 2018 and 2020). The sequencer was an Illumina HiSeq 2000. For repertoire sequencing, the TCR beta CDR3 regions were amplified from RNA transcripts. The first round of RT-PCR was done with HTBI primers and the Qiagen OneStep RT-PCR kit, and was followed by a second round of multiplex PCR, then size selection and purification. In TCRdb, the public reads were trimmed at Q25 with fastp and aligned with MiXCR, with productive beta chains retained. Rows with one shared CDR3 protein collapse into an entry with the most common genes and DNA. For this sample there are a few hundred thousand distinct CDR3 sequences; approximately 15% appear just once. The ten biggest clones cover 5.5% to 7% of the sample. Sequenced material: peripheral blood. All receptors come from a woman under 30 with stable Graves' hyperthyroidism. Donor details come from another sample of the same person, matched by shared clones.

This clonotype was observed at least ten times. The DNA of the CDR3 is TGTGCCAGTAGTATGGACAGTGGGGCTGGAAACACCATATATTTT. This codes for CASSMDSGAGNTIYF. The chain links TRBV19 to TRBJ1-3; D possibly corresponds to TRBD1 (6 bases). The CDR3 loop spans 15 amino acids. V was cut by 3 bases and J by 2 bases, with 11 bases left in between. Germline CDR1 is LNHDA and CDR2 is SQIVND (reference sequence).

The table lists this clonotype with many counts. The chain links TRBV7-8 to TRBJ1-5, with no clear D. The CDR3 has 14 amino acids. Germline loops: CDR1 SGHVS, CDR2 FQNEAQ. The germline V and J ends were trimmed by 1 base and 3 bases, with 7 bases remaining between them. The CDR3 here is CASSLGGVNQPQHF. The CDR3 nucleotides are TGTGCCAGCAGCTTAGGCGGGGTCAATCAGCCCCAGCATTTT.

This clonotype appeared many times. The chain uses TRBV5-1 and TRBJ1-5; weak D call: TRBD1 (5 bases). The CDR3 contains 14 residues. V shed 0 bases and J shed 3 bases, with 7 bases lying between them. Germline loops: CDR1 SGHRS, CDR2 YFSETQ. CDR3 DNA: TGCGCCAGCAGCTTGGGCAGGGACAATCAGCCCCAGCATTTT. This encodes CASSLGRDNQPQHF.

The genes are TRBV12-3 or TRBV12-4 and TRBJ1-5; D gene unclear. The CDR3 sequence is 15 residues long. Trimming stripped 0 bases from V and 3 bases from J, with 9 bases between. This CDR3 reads CASSLARSINQPQHF. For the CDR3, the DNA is TGTGCCAGCAGTTTAGCCAGGTCGATCAATCAGCCCCAGCATTTT.

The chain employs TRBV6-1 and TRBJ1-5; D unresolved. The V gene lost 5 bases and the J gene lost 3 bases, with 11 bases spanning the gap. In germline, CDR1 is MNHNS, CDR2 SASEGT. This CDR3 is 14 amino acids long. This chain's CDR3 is CASSPWAINQPQHF. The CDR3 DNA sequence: TGTGCCAGCAGTCCTTGGGCAATCAATCAGCCCCAGCATTTT.

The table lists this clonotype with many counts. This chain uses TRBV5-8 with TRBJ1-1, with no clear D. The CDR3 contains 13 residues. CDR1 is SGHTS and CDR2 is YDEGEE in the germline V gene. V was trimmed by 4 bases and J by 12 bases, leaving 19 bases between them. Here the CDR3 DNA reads TGTGCCAGCAGCCCGCGCGCTTTGGTGCAAACTTTCTTT. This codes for CASSPRALVQTFF.

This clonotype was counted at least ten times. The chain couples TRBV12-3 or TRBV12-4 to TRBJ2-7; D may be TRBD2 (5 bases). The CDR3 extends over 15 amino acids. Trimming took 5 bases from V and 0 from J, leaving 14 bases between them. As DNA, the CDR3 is TGTGCCAGCAGTGACCGGGAAAGATCCTCCTACGAGCAGTACTTC. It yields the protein CASSDRERSSYEQYF.

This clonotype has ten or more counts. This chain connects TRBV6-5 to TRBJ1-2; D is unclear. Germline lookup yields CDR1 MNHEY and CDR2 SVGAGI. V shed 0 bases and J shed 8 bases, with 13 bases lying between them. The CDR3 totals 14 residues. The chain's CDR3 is CASSYSTDLGGYTF. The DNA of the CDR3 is TGTGCCAGCAGTTACTCAACAGATTTGGGGGGCTACACCTTC.

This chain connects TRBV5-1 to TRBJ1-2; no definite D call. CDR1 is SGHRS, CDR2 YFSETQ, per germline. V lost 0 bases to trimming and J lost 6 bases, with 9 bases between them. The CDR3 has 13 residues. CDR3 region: CASSLAADHGYTF. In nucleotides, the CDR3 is TGCGCCAGCAGCTTGGCGGCGGATCATGGCTACACCTTC.

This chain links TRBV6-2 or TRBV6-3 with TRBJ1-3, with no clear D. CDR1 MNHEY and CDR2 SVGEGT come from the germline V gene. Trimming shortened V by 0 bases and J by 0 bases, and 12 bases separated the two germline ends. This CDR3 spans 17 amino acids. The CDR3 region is CASSYSSTGDSGNTIYF. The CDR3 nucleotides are TGTGCCAGCAGTTACTCGTCCACCGGGGACTCTGGAAACACCATATATTTT.

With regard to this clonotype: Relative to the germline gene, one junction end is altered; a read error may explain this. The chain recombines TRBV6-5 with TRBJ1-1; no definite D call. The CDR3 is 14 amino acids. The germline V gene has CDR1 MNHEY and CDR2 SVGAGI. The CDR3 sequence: CASGYSRELTESFF. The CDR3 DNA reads TGTGCCAGCGGTTACTCCCGGGAGCTCACTGAATCTTTCTTT.

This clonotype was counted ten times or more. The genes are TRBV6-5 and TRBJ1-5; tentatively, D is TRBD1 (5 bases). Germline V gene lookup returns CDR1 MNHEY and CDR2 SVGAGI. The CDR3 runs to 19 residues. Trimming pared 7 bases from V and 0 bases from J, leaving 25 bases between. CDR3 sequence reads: CASISCLPRGEASNQPQHF. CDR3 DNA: TGTGCCAGCATCTCGTGCCTTCCACGGGGGGAAGCTAGCAATCAGCCCCAGCATTTT.

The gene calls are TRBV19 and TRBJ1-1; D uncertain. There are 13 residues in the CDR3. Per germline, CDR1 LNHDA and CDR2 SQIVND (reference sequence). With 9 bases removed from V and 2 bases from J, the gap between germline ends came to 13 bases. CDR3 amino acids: CASPNPDNTEAFF. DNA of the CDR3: TGTGCCAGCCCTAACCCAGATAACACTGAAGCTTTCTTT.

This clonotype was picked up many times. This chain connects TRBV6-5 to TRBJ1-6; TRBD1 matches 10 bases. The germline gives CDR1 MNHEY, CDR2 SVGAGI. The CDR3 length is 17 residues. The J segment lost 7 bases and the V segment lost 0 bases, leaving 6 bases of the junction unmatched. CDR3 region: CASSYSTGGQGNSPLHF. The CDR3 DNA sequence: TGTGCCAGCAGTTACTCGACAGGGGGCCAGGGCAATTCACCCCTCCACTTT.

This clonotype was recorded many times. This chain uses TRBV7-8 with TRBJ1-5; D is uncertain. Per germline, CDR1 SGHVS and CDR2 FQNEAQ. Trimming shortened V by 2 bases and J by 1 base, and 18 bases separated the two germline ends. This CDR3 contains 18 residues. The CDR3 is CASSLRPQGIESNQPQHF. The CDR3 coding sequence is TGTGCCAGCAGCTTAAGACCTCAAGGGATAGAAAGCAATCAGCCCCAGCATTTT.

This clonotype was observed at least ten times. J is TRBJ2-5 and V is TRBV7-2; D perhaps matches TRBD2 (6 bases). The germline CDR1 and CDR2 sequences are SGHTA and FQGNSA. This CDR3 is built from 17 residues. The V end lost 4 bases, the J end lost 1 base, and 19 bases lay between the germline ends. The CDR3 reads CASSSPRRGRSQETQYF. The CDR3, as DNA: TGTGCCAGCAGCTCCCCTCGGCGGGGAAGGTCCCAAGAGACCCAGTACTTC. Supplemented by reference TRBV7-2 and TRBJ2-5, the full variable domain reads GAGVSQSPSNKVTEKGKDVELRCDPISGHTALYWYRQSLGQGLEFLIYFQGNSAPDKSGLPSDRFSAERTGGSVSTLTIQRTQQEDSAVYLCASSSPRRGRSQETQYFGPGTRLLVL.

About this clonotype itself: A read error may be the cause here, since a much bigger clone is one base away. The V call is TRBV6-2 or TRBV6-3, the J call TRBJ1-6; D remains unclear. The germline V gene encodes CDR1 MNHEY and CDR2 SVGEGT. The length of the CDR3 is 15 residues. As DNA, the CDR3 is TGTGCCAGCAGTTACTCGGGCTCGGATGATTCACACCTCCACTTT. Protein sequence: CASSYSGSDDSHLHF.

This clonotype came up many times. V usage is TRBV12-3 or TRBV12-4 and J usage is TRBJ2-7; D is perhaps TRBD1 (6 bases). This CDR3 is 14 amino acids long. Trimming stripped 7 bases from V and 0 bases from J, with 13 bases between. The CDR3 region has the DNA TGTGCCAGCAAAATCACAGGGAACTCCTACGAGCAGTACTTC. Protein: CASKITGNSYEQYF.

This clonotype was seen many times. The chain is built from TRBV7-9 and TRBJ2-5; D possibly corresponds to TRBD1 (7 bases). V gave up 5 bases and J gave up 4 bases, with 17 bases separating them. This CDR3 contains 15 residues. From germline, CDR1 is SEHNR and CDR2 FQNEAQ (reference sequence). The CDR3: CASSETQGRRETQYF. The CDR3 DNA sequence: TGTGCCAGCAGCGAGACACAGGGGAGGAGAGAGACCCAGTACTTC.